This T cell receptor beta chain was captured in a study of T cells in localized non-small cell lung cancer (dated by TCRdb to the early 2020s). Describing the broader study: Comparing tumors with uninvolved tumor-adjacent lungs, the study looked at the T cell repertoires of roughly 250 patients with early-stage NSCLC. The cohort consisted of approximately 240 treatment-naive NSCLC patients whose localized lung tumors had been resected. NSCLC patients had a mean age of approximately 66 years, and about 140 were male and 107 female. Here is what the overall study found, with its caveats: Because multi-region tumor sequencing was not performed, intratumor heterogeneity could not be ruled out. Since the design was exploratory, TCR variables were selected using unadjusted p-values with no false-discovery rate correction. Of the top 100 tumor clones, a median of 57 were detected in paired uninvolved adjacent lung; roughly 26 were also among that lung's top 100. Uninvolved tumor-adjacent lung showed the highest T cell clonality, higher than tumor, which suggests more focused antigenic responses in the uninvolved tumor-adjacent lung. Higher blood T cell density associated with longer overall survival, while higher adjacent-lung clonality associated with shorter survival.

At diagnosis, tumor, uninvolved tumor-adjacent lung and peripheral blood were collected and then preserved as a mix of FFPE and fresh-frozen material. Blood samples were analyzed as peripheral blood mononuclear cells for TCR repertoire profiling. With regard to this clone: Its antigen remains unidentified. Per-nucleotide qualities are absent, and no much larger clonotype sits a single base away.

The immunoSEQ Assay was used to sequence TCR beta CDR3 regions from DNA. The authors' pipeline ran thus. T cell density was computed as TCR beta template counts normalized to usable DNA estimated by amplifying housekeeping genes. Richness was estimated with the preseqR package, extrapolating to 400,000 templates for PBMC samples and 120,000 templates for tissue samples. Clonality was defined as one minus Pielou's evenness. Differential abundance testing on productive amino-acid clonotypes, with a minimum total count of 5 and an alpha of 0.1, was used to identify tissue-enriched TCRs. The Jaccard Index and the Morisita Overlap Index were used to measure repertoire overlap between compartments. GLIPH grouped TCR beta CDR3s together with public tetramer-defined viral CDR3s, and a viral motif had to include at least three viral sequences and show V-gene enrichment. TCRdb limited this immuneACCESS table to in-frame rearrangements with V and J called. A share of clones is missing; checked studies link under half to unresolved V genes, and the rest is unexplained. Clonal size and the V and J genes are those of that table, whereas D and trimming came from the DNA. Present in this sample are 60,000 to 75,000 clones, 84% of which were seen just once. Together, the top ten hold 13% of the sample.

Sequences SGDLS (CDR1) and YYNGEE (CDR2) are obtained from the germline V gene. V is trimmed back by 8 bases and J by 2 bases, and the junction contains 12 bases that no gene match accounts for. Reading from cysteine to phenylalanine, the CDR3 counts 16 amino acids. Left in the record is the CDR3 DNA by itself, 48 bases read in frame from the first base. The sample consisted of peripheral blood, taken before any cancer treatment. This sequence originates from a female donor aged 60 or older with stage I lung adenocarcinoma. The V gene is TRBV9 and the J gene is TRBJ2-2, with 7 bases aligning to TRBD1. For the CDR3, the sequence is CASTNRDSLNTGELFF. The nucleotide sequence is TGTGCCAGTACGAACCGGGACAGTTTAAACACCGGGGAGCTGTTTTTT.